Below, 7 T cell receptor beta chains from the same sample are listed, as sequenced in a study of T cells after yellow fever vaccination. Using its own MiXCR run on the 5' RACE reads, TCRdb lists one record per CDR3 protein. The sample records nearly 350,000 distinct CDR3 sequences, 7% to 10% being singletons. This specimen was PBMCs, taken roughly 45 days after the first yellow fever vaccination. The receptor source for this set is a young man who received the YFV17D yellow fever vaccine.

This clonotype showed up many times. This chain connects TRBV7-2 to TRBJ2-5; D possibly corresponds to TRBD2 (5 bases). V was pared by 2 bases and J by 2 bases, with 9 bases between. CDR1 is SGHTA, CDR2 FQGNSA, per germline. The CDR3 contains 14 residues. CDR3 DNA sequence: TGTGCCAGCAGCTTATACCGGGGTCAAGAGACCCAGTACTTC. Translating it yields CASSLYRGQETQYF.

In this sample, this clonotype turned up a few times. V and J are TRBV7-8 and TRBJ2-7; D is perhaps TRBD1 or TRBD2 (5 bases each). CDR1 and CDR2 from the germline V gene are SGHVS and FQNEAQ. V lost 1 base and J 7 bases, leaving 14 bases between the germline ends. The length of the CDR3 is 14 residues. CDR3 DNA: TGTGCCAGCAGCTTAGACGAGGGGCTGGGTGAGCAGTACGTC. Encoded protein: CASSLDEGLGEQYV.

This clonotype was observed a handful of times. The V and J genes are TRBV5-1 and TRBJ2-5; TRBD1 aligns across 8 bases. The trim removed 7 bases at V and 1 base at J, leaving 3 bases unmatched. Germline CDR1 is SGHRS and CDR2 is YFSETQ. This CDR3 has 13 amino acids. CDR3: CASQTGVQETQYF. CDR3 coding DNA: TGCGCCAGCCAGACAGGGGTCCAAGAGACCCAGTACTTC. The whole variable domain, remainder taken from reference TRBV5-1 and TRBJ2-5, is KAGVTQTPRYLIKTRGQQVTLSCSPISGHRSVSWYQQTPGQGLQFLFEYFSETQRNKGNFPGRFSGRQFSNSRSEMNVSTLELGDSALYLCASQTGVQETQYFGPGTRLLVL.

This clonotype came up many times. The genes are TRBV28 and TRBJ2-2; D uncertain. Germline V gene lookup returns CDR1 MDHEN and CDR2 SYDVKM. The V and J ends lost 2 bases and 5 bases respectively, with 6 bases between them. The CDR3 runs 13 residues. The CDR3 is CASSLGQTGELFF. CDR3 nucleotide sequence: TGTGCCAGCAGTTTAGGGCAGACCGGGGAGCTGTTTTTT.

This clonotype has only a few counts. This chain joins TRBV5-1 and TRBJ2-3; no clear D gene. Trimming stripped 5 bases from V and 0 bases from J, with 10 bases between. The CDR3 extends over 14 amino acids. Germline V gene lookup returns CDR1 SGHRS and CDR2 YFSETQ. In nucleotides, the CDR3 is TGCGCCAGCAGGCAATTCCCTAGCACAGATACGCAGTATTTT. It translates to CASRQFPSTDTQYF.

CDR3 coding DNA: TGTGCCAGCAGCGTAATTCCCTGGCCGGCAGGGCGGCACGAGCAGTACTTC. This translates into CASSVIPWPAGRHEQYF. The V and J genes are TRBV9 and TRBJ2-7, with TRBD1 as a possible D gene (5 bases). Germline CDR1 reads SGDLS; CDR2 reads YYNGEE. CDR3 length: 17 amino acids. The V end was cut by 1 base, the J end by 5 bases, with 22 bases between.

This clonotype appeared many times. The gene calls are TRBV6-5 and TRBJ1-4; tentatively, D is TRBD1 (5 bases). This CDR3 has 14 amino acids. The ends were cut back, 2 bases at V and 13 bases at J, with 17 bases in the middle. CDR1 and CDR2 (germline): MNHEY, SVGAGI. Here the CDR3 reads CASSYAGPGRGLFF. The CDR3 bases are TGTGCCAGCAGTTACGCGGGACCGGGAAGGGGACTGTTTTTT.